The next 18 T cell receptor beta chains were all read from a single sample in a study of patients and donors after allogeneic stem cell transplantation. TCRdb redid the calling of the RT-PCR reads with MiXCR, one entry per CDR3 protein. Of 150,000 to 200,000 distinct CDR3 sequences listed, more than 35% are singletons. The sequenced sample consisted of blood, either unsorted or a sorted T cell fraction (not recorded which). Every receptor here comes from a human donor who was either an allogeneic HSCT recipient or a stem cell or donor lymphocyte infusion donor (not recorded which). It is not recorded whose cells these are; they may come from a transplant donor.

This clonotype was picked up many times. The CDR3 DNA is TGTGCCAGCAGCGTAGAGTGGGCAGGGACTGAAGCTTTCTTT. It encodes CASSVEWAGTEAFF. This chain joins TRBV9 and TRBJ1-1, with TRBD1 as a possible D gene (5 bases). Germline CDR1 SGDLS, CDR2 YYNGEE. The CDR3 runs to 14 residues. Trimming shortened V by 0 bases and J by 5 bases, and 11 bases separated the two germline ends.

CDR3 in DNA: TGTGCCAGCACAGACCCCCGAAGGGCAGATACGCAGTATTTT. Translated, it gives CASTDPRRADTQYF. This sequence joins TRBV7-9 and TRBJ2-3, with no clear D. Trimming stripped 7 bases from V and 4 bases from J, with 15 bases between. The CDR3 totals 14 residues. Germline V lookup: CDR1 SEHNR, CDR2 FQNEAQ (reference sequence). The full variable domain, completed using reference TRBV7-9 and TRBJ2-3, is DTGVSQNPRHKITKRGQNVTFRCDPISEHNRLYWYRQTLGQGPEFLTYFQNEAQLEKSRLLSDRFSAERPKGSFSTLEIQRTEQGDSAMYLCASTDPRRADTQYFGPGTRLTVL.

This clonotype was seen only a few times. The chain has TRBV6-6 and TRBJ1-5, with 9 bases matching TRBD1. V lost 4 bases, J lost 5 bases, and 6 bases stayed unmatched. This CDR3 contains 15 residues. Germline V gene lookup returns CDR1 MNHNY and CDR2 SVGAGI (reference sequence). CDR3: CASSSGQGWYQPQHF. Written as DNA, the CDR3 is TGTGCCAGCAGTTCGGGACAGGGTTGGTATCAGCCCCAGCATTTT.

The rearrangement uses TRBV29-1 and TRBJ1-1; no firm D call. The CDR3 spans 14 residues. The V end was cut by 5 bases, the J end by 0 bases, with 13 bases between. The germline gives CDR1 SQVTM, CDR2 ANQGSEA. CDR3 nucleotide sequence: TGCAGCGTTCATCCACGGATCATGAACACTGAAGCTTTCTTT. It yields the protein CSVHPRIMNTEAFF.

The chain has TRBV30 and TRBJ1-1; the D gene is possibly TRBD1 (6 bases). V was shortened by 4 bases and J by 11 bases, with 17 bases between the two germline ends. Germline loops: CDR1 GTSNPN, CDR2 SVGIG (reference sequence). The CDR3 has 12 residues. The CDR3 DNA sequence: TGTGCCTGGATCCGGGACACGCTGGGGGCTTTCTTT. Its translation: CAWIRDTLGAFF.

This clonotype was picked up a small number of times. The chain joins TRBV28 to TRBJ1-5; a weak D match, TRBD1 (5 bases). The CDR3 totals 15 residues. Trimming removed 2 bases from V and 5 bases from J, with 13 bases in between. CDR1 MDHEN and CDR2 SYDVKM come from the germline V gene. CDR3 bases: TGTGCCAGCAGTTTAAATGGGGGTCCAGATCAGCCCCAGCATTTT. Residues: CASSLNGGPDQPQHF.

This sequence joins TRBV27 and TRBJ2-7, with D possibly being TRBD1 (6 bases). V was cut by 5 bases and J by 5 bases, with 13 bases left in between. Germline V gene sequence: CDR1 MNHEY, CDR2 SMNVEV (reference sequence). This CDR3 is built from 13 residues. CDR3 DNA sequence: TGTGCCAGCAGTCTACAGGGTACCAACGAGCAGTACTTC. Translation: CASSLQGTNEQYF.

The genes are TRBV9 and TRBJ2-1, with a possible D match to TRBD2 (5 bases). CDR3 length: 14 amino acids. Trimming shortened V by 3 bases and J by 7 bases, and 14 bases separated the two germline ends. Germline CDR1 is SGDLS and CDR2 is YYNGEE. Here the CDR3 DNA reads TGTGCCAGCAGCGAGGAGGTGGATATGAATGAGCAGTTCTTC. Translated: CASSEEVDMNEQFF.

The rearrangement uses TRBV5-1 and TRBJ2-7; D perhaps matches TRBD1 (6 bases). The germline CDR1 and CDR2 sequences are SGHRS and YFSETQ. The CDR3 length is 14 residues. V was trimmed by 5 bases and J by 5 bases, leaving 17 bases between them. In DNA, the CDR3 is TGCGCCAGCAGTTGGGTGAGGGACAACAACGAGCAGTACTTC. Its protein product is CASSWVRDNNEQYF.

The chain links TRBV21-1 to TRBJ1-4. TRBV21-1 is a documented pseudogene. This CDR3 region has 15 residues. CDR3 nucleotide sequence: TGTGCCAGCAGCAAAAAGGGCAGACCTAATGAAAAACTGTTTTTT. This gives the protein CASSKKGRPNEKLFF.

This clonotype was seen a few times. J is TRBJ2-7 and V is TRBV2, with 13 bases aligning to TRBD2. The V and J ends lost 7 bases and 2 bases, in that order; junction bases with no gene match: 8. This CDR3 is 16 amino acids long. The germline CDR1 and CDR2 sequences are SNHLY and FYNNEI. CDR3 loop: CASTEVGTSGTYEQYF. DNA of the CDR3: TGTGCCAGCACCGAGGTAGGGACTAGCGGGACCTACGAGCAGTACTTC.

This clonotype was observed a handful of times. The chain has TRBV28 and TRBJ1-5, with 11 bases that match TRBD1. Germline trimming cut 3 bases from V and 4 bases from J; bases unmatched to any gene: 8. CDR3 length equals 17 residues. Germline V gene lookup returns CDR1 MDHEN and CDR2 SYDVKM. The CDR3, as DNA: TGTGCCAGCAGTTTGTACGGACAGGGGGCTAGGAATCAGCCCCAGCATTTT. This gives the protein CASSLYGQGARNQPQHF.

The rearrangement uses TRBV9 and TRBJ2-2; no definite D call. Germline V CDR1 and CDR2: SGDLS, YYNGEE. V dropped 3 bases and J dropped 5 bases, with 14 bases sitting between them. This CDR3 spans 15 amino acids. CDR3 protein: CASSGPPPETGELFF. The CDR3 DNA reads TGTGCCAGCAGCGGGCCCCCTCCGGAGACCGGGGAGCTGTTTTTT.

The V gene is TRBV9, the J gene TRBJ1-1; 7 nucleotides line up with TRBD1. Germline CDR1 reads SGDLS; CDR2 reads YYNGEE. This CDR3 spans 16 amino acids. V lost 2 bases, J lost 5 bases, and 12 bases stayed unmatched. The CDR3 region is CASSVGAGGRGTEAFF. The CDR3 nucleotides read TGTGCCAGCAGCGTTGGGGCAGGGGGACGGGGTACTGAAGCTTTCTTT.

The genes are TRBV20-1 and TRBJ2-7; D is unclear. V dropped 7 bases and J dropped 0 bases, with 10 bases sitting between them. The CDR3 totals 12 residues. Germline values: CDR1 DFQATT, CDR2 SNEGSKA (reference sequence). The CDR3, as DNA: TGCAGTGTTAGCAAGAGCTCCTACGAGCAGTACTTC. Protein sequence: CSVSKSSYEQYF.

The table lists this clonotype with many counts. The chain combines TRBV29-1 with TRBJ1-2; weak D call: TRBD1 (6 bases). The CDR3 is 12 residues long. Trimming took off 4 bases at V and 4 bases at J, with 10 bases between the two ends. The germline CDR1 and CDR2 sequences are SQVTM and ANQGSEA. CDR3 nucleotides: TGCAGCGTTGCTGGGGGGGCCTATGGCTACACCTTC. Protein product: CSVAGGAYGYTF.

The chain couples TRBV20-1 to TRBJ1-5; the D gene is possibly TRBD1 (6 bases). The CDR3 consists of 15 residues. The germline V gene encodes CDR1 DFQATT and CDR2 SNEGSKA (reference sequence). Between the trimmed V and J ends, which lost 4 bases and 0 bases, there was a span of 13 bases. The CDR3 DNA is TGCAGTGCTAAAGACAGGAGGGGTAGCAATCAGCCCCAGCATTTT. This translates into CSAKDRRGSNQPQHF.

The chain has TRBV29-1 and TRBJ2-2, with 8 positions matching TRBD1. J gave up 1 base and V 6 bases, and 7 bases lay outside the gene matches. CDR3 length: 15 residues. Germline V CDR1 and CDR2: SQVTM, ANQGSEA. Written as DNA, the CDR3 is TGCAGCGTCGAGAGACAGGGGCTGAACACCGGGGAGCTGTTTTTT. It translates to CSVERQGLNTGELFF.